These T cell receptor beta chains were read from a single sample in a study of control samples from healthy donors and cancer patients. Assay used: immunoSEQ multiplex PCR; TCRdb lists only in-frame clones, some missing. Of about 130,000 clones in the sample, less than 95% are singletons; the top ten hold 8.5% to 10%. Sequencing was carried out using blood. Every receptor here comes from a young man in good health. Each CDR3 is given with its conserved first and last residue. The order of the fields is V gene, clone size, D gene, J gene, CDR3 protein, CDR3 DNA. The D gene is left open where the match is weak. Rows may omit the clone size; those that give it use once, few, many or a size class.

TRBV13	.	.	TRBJ1-1	CASSSWTDSGTEAFF	TGTGCCAGCAGCTCCTGGACAGATTCGGGAACTGAAGCTTTCTTT
TRBV7-2	.	TRBD1	TRBJ2-3	CASSPQTGGGNTDTQYF	TGTGCCAGCAGCCCGCAGACAGGGGGGGGAAACACAGATACGCAGTATTTT
TRBV7-9	.	.	TRBJ1-5	CASSGQPPFNQPQHF	TGTGCCAGCAGCGGGCAGCCCCCATTTAATCAGCCCCAGCATTTT
TRBV2	.	TRBD1	TRBJ1-2	CASSEETGTGTF	TGTGCCAGCAGTGAAGAAACCGGGACAGGGACCTTC
TRBV7-2	.	TRBD2	TRBJ2-1	CASSATSGGAYEQFF	TGTGCCAGCAGCGCGACTAGCGGGGGGGCTTATGAGCAGTTCTTC
TRBV7-2	.	.	TRBJ2-7	CASSLSIGLIAYEQYF	TGTGCCAGCAGCTTAAGTATTGGACTCATTGCCTACGAGCAGTACTTC
TRBV9	.	.	TRBJ2-7	CASSVALGGYEQYF	TGTGCCAGCAGCGTAGCTCTGGGGGGCTACGAGCAGTACTTC
TRBV7-3	.	.	TRBJ2-1	CASSSDVGYANEQFF	TGTGCCAGCAGCTCCGACGTTGGGTACGCCAATGAGCAGTTCTTC
TRBV24-1	.	TRBD1	TRBJ1-1	CATSRQGMTEAFF	TGTGCCACCAGCCGACAGGGAATGACTGAAGCTTTCTTT
TRBV6-2/TRBV6-3	.	TRBD1	TRBJ1-5	CASSHGDRDYQPQHF	TGTGCCAGCAGCCACGGCGACAGGGATTACCAGCCCCAGCATTTT
TRBV2	many	.	TRBJ1-2	CASRDLGGRDGYTF	TGTGCCAGCAGGGACTTGGGGGGGAGGGATGGCTACACCTTC
TRBV5-4	.	.	TRBJ1-2	CASSPQAENYGYTF	TGTGCCAGCAGTCCACAGGCAGAGAACTATGGCTACACCTTC
TRBV4-1	.	TRBD1	TRBJ1-1	CASSQDNRGGYTEAFF	TGCGCCAGCAGCCAAGACAACAGGGGAGGGTACACTGAAGCTTTCTTT
TRBV5-1	.	.	TRBJ2-1	CASSLGAWGGYNEQFF	TGCGCCAGCAGCTTGGGAGCCTGGGGCGGATACAATGAGCAGTTCTTC
TRBV29-1	.	TRBD1	TRBJ2-7	CSVFLGDRGLYEQYF	TGCAGCGTCTTTTTAGGGGACAGGGGGCTATACGAGCAGTACTTC
TRBV6-4	.	.	TRBJ2-2	CASSITGARNTGELFF	TGTGCCAGCAGCATTACGGGGGCCCGAAACACCGGGGAGCTGTTTTTT
TRBV12-3/TRBV12-4	.	.	TRBJ1-5	CASSLDRYQPQHF	TGTGCCAGCAGTTTAGACAGGTATCAGCCCCAGCATTTT
TRBV5-1	.	.	TRBJ2-1	CASSSGQSSYNEQFF	TGCGCCAGCAGCTCAGGACAAAGCTCCTACAATGAGCAGTTCTTC
TRBV5-4	once	TRBD1	TRBJ2-6	CASSQGQGVTSSGANVLTF	TGTGCCAGCAGCCAGGGACAGGGGGTAACCTCGTCTGGGGCCAACGTCCTGACTTTC
TRBV29-1	.	.	TRBJ1-2	CSGLSDMRGTYGYTF	TGCAGCGGTCTCTCGGACATGCGGGGGACCTATGGCTACACCTTC
TRBV10-1	.	.	TRBJ2-1	CASSESQRNEQFF	TGCGCCAGCAGTGAGTCCCAGAGGAATGAGCAGTTCTTC
TRBV19	few	.	TRBJ1-3	CASTEGAGNTIYF	TGTGCCAGTACCGAGGGAGCTGGAAACACCATATATTTT
TRBV10-1	.	.	TRBJ1-6	CASSRDGNSPLHF	TGCGCCAGCAGCCGGGACGGTAATTCACCCCTCCACTTT
TRBV5-1	.	.	TRBJ1-1	CASSLEVSNTEAFF	TGCGCCAGCAGCTTGGAGGTCAGTAACACTGAAGCTTTCTTT
TRBV6-5	.	TRBD1	TRBJ1-1	CASSLQGNEAFF	TGTGCCAGCAGCCTACAGGGGAATGAAGCTTTCTTT
TRBV5-6	.	.	TRBJ2-7	CASSLRDTFYEQYF	TGTGCCAGCAGCCTTAGGGACACCTTCTACGAGCAGTACTTC
TRBV6-5	.	TRBD1	TRBJ1-5	CASSPGTGKQPQHF	TGTGCCAGCAGTCCCGGGACAGGGAAACAGCCCCAGCATTTT
TRBV29-1	.	TRBD1	TRBJ1-4	CSVASDRGGEKLFF	TGCAGCGTTGCCTCCGACAGGGGGGGTGAAAAACTGTTTTTT
TRBV15	.	.	TRBJ1-6	CATSRTTVGNSPLHF	TGTGCTACCAGCAGGACGACAGTCGGTAATTCACCCCTCCACTTT
TRBV2	.	.	TRBJ2-5	CASSGSPAALETQYF	TGTGCCAGCAGTGGCTCGCCAGCGGCTCTGGAGACCCAGTACTTC
TRBV27	.	TRBD1	TRBJ2-5	CASSFPGGDRGETQYF	TGTGCCAGCAGTTTTCCGGGGGGGGACAGGGGAGAGACCCAGTACTTC
TRBV9	.	TRBD1	TRBJ1-2	CASSVDGTGGYGYTF	TGTGCCAGCAGCGTAGATGGGACAGGGGGGTATGGCTACACCTTC
TRBV18	.	.	TRBJ1-1	CASSPLAGPKVAEAFF	TGTGCCAGCTCACCACTCGCCGGCCCGAAAGTAGCTGAAGCTTTCTTT
TRBV25-1	.	.	TRBJ1-1	CASSEVEGFTEAFF	TGTGCCAGCAGTGAGGTGGAGGGGTTCACTGAAGCTTTCTTT
TRBV27	.	TRBD1	TRBJ2-7	CASSLSKVTGWYEQYF	TGTGCCAGCAGTTTATCGAAAGTGACAGGGTGGTACGAGCAGTACTTC
TRBV4-2	.	TRBD2	TRBJ2-3	CASSHGLAETSTDTQYF	TGTGCCAGCAGCCACGGTCTAGCGGAAACTAGCACAGATACGCAGTATTTT
TRBV27	.	TRBD1	TRBJ2-3	CASSFEGAVTDTQYF	TGTGCCAGCAGTTTCGAGGGGGCTGTCACAGATACGCAGTATTTT
TRBV6-4	.	TRBD1	TRBJ1-6	CASRGTGNSPLHF	TGTGCCAGCAGAGGGACAGGGAATTCACCCCTCCACTTT
TRBV5-1	.	.	TRBJ2-3	CASSYANNPTDTQYF	TGCGCCAGCAGCTACGCTAATAACCCCACAGATACGCAGTATTTT
TRBV7-2	.	.	TRBJ2-4	CASSLGPRGNIQYF	TGTGCCAGCAGCTTAGGACCCCGGGGAAACATTCAGTACTTC
TRBV7-2	.	.	TRBJ2-1	CASSSRGGGGIEQFF	TGTGCCAGCAGCTCCCGAGGGGGGGGCGGGATTGAGCAGTTCTTC
TRBV6-5	.	.	TRBJ1-1	CASSLRVEAEAFF	TGTGCCAGCAGCCTCAGGGTGGAGGCTGAAGCTTTCTTT
TRBV6-4	.	TRBD2	TRBJ2-1	CASSDASGGGNEQFF	TGTGCCAGCAGTGACGCTAGCGGGGGGGGCAATGAGCAGTTCTTC
TRBV11-2	.	TRBD2	TRBJ2-7	CASSLDPGLAGKAYEQYF	TGTGCCAGCAGCTTAGATCCGGGACTAGCGGGGAAGGCCTACGAGCAGTACTTC
TRBV9	.	.	TRBJ2-1	CASSGTQVEQFF	TGTGCCAGCAGTGGGACACAGGTAGAGCAGTTCTTC
TRBV10-3	.	.	TRBJ1-2	CAISESNGINYGYTF	TGTGCCATCAGTGAGTCGAACGGAATCAACTATGGCTACACCTTC
TRBV5-1	.	.	TRBJ2-7	CASSPSPGQFAYEQYF	TGCGCCAGCAGCCCCTCCCCGGGACAATTCGCCTACGAGCAGTACTTC
TRBV5-1	.	.	TRBJ1-2	CASSLNGANYGYTF	TGCGCCAGCAGCTTGAACGGGGCCAACTATGGCTACACCTTC
TRBV6-5	.	.	TRBJ2-2	CASSYHGELFF	TGTGCCAGCAGTTACCACGGGGAGCTGTTTTTT